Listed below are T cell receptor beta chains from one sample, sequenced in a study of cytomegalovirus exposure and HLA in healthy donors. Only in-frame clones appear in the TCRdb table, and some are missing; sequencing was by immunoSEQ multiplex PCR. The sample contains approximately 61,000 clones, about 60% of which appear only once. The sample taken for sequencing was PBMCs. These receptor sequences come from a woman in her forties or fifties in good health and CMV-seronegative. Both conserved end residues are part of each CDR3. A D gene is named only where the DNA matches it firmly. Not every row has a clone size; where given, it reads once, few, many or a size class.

CASRKGAGRDEQYF	TGTGCCAGCAGGAAGGGTGCGGGCCGTGACGAGCAGTACTTC	-	TRBJ2-7	-	TRBV6-5
CATSRVPGEIYEQYF	TGTGCCACCAGCAGAGTACCGGGGGAGATCTACGAGCAGTACTTC	-	TRBJ2-7	-	TRBV15
CASMQDRLLYEQYF	TGTGCCAGCATGCAGGACAGGCTCCTCTACGAGCAGTACTTC	TRBD1	TRBJ2-7	-	TRBV6-1
CASSLDSGSHNEQFF	TGTGCCAGCAGTTTAGATAGCGGGAGTCACAATGAGCAGTTCTTC	TRBD2	TRBJ2-1	-	TRBV7-2
CASSSLASTYNEQFF	TGTGCCAGCTCGTCGCTAGCGAGTACCTACAATGAGCAGTTCTTC	-	TRBJ2-1	few	TRBV18
CASSVDPPGVAGTDTQYF	TGTGCCAGCAGCGTAGACCCCCCCGGGGTAGCGGGCACAGATACGCAGTATTTT	-	TRBJ2-3	-	TRBV9
CASSYEEGEKLFF	TGTGCCAGCAGTTACGAGGAGGGGGAAAAACTGTTTTTT	-	TRBJ1-4	-	TRBV28
CASSQGTSGSHEQYF	TGCGCCAGCAGCCAGGGGACTAGCGGGAGCCACGAGCAGTACTTC	TRBD2	TRBJ2-7	few	TRBV4-3
CASTDTSYGYTF	TGTGCCAGCACCGATACTAGCTATGGCTACACCTTC	-	TRBJ1-2	once	TRBV25-1
CASSQRVISGNTIYF	TGCGCCAGCAGCCAAAGAGTTATCTCTGGAAACACCATATATTTT	-	TRBJ1-3	-	TRBV4-3
CASVQGATGELFF	TGTGCCAGCGTTCAAGGGGCCACCGGGGAGCTGTTTTTT	-	TRBJ2-2	-	TRBV9
CASSLVGGNQPQHF	TGTGCCAGCAGCTTGGTGGGGGGGAATCAGCCCCAGCATTTT	-	TRBJ1-5	-	TRBV5-6
CSVGRGGSTDTQYF	TGCAGCGTTGGGAGGGGGGGAAGCACAGATACGCAGTATTTT	-	TRBJ2-3	-	TRBV29-1
CASSRRGALNTEAFF	TGTGCCAGCAGCCGTCGGGGGGCCCTGAACACTGAAGCTTTCTTT	-	TRBJ1-1	few	TRBV6-6
CASSANQASQGTEAFF	TGTGCCAGCTCAGCCAATCAGGCCTCGCAGGGCACTGAAGCTTTCTTT	-	TRBJ1-1	-	TRBV18
CASSELTDTQYF	TGTGCCAGCAGTGAATTAACAGATACGCAGTATTTT	-	TRBJ2-3	few	TRBV25-1